Included here is one TCR beta chain sequence, with context. Original data processing: Estimates of nucleated cell counts were drawn from the amplification of reference gene primers. Method: immunoSEQ multiplex PCR; TCRdb's copy keeps in-frame clones and lacks some. V and J calls and clone size are those listed in that table; D and trimming were worked out from the DNA. Seen here are some 130,000 clones, about 89% observed once, and the top ten hold 11%. The V end lost 7 bases, the J end lost 0 bases, and 10 bases lay between the germline ends. The CDR3 covers 14 residues. CDR1 and CDR2 from the germline V gene are SNHLY and FYNNEI. The sample belongs to a study of blood T cell repertoires in COVID-19. Study information: Some COVID-19 samples were acute and others convalescent; all came from the United States, Italy and Spain. PBMCs, B-cell-depleted T cells, or T cells provided the cDNA or gDNA that made up the material.

The TCR was taken from a woman in her 70s with COVID-19, enrolled during active disease. V gene TRBV2 combines with J gene TRBJ1-5, with a tentative D call TRBD1 (5 bases). Source material: peripheral blood. CDR3 sequence (DNA): TGTGCCAGCACTCGGACATATAGCAATCAGCCCCAGCATTTT. Translation gives CASTRTYSNQPQHF.